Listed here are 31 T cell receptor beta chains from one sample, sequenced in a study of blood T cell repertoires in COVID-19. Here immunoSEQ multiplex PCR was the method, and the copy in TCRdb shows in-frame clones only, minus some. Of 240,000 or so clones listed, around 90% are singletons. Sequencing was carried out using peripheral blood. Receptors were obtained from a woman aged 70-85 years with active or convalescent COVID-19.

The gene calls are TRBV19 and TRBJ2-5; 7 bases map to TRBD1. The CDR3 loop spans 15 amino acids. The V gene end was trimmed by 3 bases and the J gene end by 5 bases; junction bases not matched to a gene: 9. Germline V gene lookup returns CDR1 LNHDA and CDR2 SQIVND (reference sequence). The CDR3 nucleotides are TGTGCCAGTAGTATCTGGCCTAAGACAGGGGAGACCCAGTACTTC. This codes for CASSIWPKTGETQYF.

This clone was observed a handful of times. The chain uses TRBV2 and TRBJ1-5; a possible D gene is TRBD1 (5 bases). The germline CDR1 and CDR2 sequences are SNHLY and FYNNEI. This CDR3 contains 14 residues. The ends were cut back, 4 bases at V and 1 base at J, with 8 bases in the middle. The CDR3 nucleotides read TGTGCCAGCAGTGTTAGGGGAAGCAATCAGCCCCAGCATTTT. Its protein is CASSVRGSNQPQHF.

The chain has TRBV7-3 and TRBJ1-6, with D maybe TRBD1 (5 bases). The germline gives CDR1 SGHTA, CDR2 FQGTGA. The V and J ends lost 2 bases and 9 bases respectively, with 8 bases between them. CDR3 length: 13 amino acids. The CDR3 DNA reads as TGTGCCAGCAGCTTAGGGGCCCTTTCACCCCTCCACTTT. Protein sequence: CASSLGALSPLHF. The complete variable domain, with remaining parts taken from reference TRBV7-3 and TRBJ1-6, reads GAGVSQTPSNKVTEKGKYVELRCDPISGHTALYWYRQSLGQGPEFLIYFQGTGAADDSGLPNDRFFAVRPEGSVSTLKIQRTERGDSAVYLCASSLGALSPLHFGNGTRLTVT.

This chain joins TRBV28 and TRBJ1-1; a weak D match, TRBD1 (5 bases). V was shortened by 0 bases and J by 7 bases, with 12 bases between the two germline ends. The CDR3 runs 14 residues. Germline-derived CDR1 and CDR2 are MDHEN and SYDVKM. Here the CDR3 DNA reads TGTGCCAGCAGTTTATGGGGGCAGGGCCGTGAAGCTTTCTTT. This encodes CASSLWGQGREAFF.

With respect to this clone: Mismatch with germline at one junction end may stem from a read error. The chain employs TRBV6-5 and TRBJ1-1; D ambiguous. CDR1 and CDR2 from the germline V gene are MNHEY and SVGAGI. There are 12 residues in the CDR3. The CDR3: CAGSYGHTEAFF. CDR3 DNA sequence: TGTGCCGGCAGTTACGGGCACACTGAAGCTTTCTTT.

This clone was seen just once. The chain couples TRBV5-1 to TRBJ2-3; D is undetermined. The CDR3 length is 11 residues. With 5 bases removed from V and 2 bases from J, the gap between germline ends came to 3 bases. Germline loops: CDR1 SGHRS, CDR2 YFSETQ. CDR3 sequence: CASRATDTQYF. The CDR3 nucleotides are TGCGCCAGCAGGGCCACAGATACGCAGTATTTT.

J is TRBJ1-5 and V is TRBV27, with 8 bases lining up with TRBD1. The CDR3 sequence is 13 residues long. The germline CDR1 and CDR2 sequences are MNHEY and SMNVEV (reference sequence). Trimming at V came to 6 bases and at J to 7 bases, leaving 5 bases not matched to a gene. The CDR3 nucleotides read TGTGCCAGCAGCTGGACAGGGTGGCAGCCCCAGCATTTT. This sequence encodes CASSWTGWQPQHF.

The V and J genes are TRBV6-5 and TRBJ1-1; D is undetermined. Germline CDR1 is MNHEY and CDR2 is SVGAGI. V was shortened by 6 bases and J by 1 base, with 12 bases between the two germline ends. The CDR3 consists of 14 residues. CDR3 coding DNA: TGTGCCAGCAGCCACAGCCCCGCGAACACTGAAGCTTTCTTT. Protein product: CASSHSPANTEAFF.

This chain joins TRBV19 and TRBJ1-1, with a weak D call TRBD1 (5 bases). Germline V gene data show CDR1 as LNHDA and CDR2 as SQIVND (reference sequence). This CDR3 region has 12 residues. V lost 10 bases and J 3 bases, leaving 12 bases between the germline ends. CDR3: CATRVADTEAFF. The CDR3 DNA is TGTGCCACCAGGGTTGCGGACACTGAAGCTTTCTTT.

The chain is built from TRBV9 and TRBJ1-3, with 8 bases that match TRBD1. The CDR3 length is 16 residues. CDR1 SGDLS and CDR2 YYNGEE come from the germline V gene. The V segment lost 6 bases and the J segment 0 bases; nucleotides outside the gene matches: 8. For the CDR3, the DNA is TGTGCCAGCAACCCGGGACAGGCCAACTCTGGAAACACCATATATTTT. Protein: CASNPGQANSGNTIYF.

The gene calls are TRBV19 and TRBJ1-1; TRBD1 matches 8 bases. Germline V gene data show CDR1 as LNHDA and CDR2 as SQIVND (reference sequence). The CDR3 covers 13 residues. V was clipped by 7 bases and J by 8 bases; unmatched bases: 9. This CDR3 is CASNHRGGPEAFF. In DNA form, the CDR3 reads TGTGCCAGTAATCACAGGGGGGGGCCCGAAGCTTTCTTT. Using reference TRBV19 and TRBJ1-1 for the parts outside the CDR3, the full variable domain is DGGITQSPKYLFRKEGQNVTLSCEQNLNHDAMYWYRQDPGQGLRLIYYSQIVNDFQKGDIAEGYSVSREKKESFPLTVTSAQKNPTAFYLCASNHRGGPEAFFGQGTRLTVV.

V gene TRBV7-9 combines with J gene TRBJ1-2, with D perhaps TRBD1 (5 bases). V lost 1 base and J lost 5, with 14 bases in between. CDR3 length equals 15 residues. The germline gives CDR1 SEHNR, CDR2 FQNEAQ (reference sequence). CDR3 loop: CASSLGDGGSYGYTF. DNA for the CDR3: TGTGCCAGCAGCTTAGGGGATGGGGGGTCTTATGGCTACACCTTC.

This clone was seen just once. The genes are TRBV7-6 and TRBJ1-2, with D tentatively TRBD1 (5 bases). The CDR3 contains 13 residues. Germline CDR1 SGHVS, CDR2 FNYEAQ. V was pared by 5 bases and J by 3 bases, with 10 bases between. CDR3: CASSLGHDYGYTF. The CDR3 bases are TGTGCCAGCAGCCTTGGACACGACTATGGCTACACCTTC.

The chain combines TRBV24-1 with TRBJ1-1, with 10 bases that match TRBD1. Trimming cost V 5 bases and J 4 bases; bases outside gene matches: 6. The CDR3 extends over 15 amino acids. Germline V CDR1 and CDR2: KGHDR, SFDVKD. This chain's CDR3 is CATSASGTGVTEAFF. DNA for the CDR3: TGTGCCACCAGTGCATCCGGGACAGGGGTCACTGAAGCTTTCTTT.

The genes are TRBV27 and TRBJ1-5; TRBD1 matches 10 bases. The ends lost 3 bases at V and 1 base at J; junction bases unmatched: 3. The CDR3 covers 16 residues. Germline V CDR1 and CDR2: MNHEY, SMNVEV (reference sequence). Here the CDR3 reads CASSFRGQGSNQPQHF. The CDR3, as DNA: TGTGCCAGCAGTTTCCGGGGACAGGGGAGCAATCAGCCCCAGCATTTT.

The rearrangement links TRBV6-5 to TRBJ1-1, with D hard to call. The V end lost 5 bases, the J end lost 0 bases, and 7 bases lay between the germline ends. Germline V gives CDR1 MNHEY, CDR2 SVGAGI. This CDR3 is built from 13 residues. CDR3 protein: CASSPYMNTEAFF. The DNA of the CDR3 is TGTGCCAGCAGTCCGTATATGAACACTGAAGCTTTCTTT.

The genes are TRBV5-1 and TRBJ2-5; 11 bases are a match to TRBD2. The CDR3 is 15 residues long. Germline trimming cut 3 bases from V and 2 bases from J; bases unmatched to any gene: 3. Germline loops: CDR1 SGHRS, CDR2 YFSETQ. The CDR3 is CASSSIAGGQETQYF. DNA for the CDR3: TGCGCCAGCAGCTCAATAGCGGGGGGGCAAGAGACCCAGTACTTC.

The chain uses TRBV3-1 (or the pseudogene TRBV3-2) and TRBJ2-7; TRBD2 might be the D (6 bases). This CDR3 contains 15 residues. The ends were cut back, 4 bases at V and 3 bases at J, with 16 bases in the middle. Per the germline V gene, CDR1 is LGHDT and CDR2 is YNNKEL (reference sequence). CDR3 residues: CASSPQTEGLYEQYF. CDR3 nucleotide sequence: TGTGCCAGCAGCCCGCAGACGGAGGGGCTCTACGAGCAGTACTTC.

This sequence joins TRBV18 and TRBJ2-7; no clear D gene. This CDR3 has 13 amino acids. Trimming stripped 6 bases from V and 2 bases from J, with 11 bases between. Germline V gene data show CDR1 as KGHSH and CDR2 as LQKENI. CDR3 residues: CASSTRQAYEQYF. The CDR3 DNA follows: TGTGCCAGCTCTACCCGACAAGCCTACGAGCAGTACTTC.

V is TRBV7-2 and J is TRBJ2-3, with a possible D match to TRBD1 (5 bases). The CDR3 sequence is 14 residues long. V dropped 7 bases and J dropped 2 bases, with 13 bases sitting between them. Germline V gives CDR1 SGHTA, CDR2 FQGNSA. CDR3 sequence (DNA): TGTGCCAGCACCCCCGTGGGGCACACAGATACGCAGTATTTT. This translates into CASTPVGHTDTQYF.

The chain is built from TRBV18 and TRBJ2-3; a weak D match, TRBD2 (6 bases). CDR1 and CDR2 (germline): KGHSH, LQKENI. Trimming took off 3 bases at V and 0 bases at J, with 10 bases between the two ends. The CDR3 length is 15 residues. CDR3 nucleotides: TGTGCCAGCTCACCTACGGGGACTAGCACAGATACGCAGTATTTT. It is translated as CASSPTGTSTDTQYF.

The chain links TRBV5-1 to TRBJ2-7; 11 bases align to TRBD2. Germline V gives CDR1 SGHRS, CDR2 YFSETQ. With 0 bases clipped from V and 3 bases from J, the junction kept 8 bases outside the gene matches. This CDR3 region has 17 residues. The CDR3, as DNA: TGCGCCAGCAGCTTGGCCATCCAAGGGACTAGCGGCTACGAGCAGTACTTC. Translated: CASSLAIQGTSGYEQYF.

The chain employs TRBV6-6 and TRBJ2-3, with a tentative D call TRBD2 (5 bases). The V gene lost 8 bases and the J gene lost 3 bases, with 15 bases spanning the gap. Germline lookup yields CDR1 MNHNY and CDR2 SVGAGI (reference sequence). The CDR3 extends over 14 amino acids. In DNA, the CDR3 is TGTGCCAGCGAGGAGGCTGACGGGACAGATACGCAGTATTTT. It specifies CASEEADGTDTQYF.

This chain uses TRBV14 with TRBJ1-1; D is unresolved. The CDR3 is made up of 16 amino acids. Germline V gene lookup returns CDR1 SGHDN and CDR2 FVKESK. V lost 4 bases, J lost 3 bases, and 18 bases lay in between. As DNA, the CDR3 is TGTGCCAGCAGCCTTAACTCGGTCCGGAGGGACACTGAAGCTTTCTTT. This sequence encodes CASSLNSVRRDTEAFF.

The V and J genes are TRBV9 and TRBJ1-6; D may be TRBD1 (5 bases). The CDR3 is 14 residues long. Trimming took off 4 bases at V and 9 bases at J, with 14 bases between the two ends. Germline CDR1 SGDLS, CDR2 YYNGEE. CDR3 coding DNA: TGTGCCAGCAGCACTAGGGGAGGGAGTTCACCCCTCCACTTT. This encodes CASSTRGGSSPLHF.

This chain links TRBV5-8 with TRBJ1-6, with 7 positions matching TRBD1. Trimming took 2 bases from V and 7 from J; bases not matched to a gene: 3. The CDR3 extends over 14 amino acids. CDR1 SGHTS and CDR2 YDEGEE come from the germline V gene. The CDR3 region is CASSLRGGNSPLHF. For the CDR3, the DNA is TGTGCCAGCAGCTTACGAGGGGGCAATTCACCCCTCCACTTT.

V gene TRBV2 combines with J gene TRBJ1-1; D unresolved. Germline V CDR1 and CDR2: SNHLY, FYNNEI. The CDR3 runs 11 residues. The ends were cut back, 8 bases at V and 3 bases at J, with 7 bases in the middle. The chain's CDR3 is CASAEDTEAFF. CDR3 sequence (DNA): TGTGCCAGCGCGGAAGACACTGAAGCTTTCTTT.

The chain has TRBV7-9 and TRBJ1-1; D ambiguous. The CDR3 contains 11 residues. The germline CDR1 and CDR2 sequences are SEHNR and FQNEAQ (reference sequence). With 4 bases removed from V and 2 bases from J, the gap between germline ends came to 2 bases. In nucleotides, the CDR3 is TGTGCCAGCAGCTCAAACACTGAAGCTTTCTTT. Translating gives CASSSNTEAFF.

In DNA form, the CDR3 reads TGCAGCGTTAAAACAGATACCTCGTACCAAGAGACCCAGTACTTC. It translates to CSVKTDTSYQETQYF. V and J are TRBV29-1 and TRBJ2-5; D is unresolved. The CDR3 totals 15 residues. The V gene lost 5 bases and the J gene lost 0 bases, with 16 bases spanning the gap. Per germline, CDR1 SQVTM and CDR2 ANQGSEA.

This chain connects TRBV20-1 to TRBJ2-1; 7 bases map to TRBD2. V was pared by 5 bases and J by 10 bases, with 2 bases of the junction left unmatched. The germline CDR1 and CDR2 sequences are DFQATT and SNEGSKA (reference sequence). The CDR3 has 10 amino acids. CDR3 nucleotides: TGCAGTGCTTGGGACTACGAGCAGTTCTTC. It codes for CSAWDYEQFF.

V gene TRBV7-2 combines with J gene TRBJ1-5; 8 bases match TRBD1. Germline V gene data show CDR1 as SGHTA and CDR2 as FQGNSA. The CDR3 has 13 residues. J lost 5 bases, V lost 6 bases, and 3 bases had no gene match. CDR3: CASSDRGYQPQHF. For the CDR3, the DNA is TGTGCCAGCAGTGACAGGGGCTATCAGCCCCAGCATTTT.